The clone carrying this T cell receptor (beta chain) has a single count. The antigen is unknown. No treatment of any kind had been given to any patient before thyroid surgery. The entry originates in a study of metastatic and nonmetastatic thyroid tumors. Study details: Repertoires were compared across blood and tumor or nodule tissue from malignant and benign thyroid patients.

J was trimmed by 7 bases and V by 5 bases; bases with no gene match: 11. Germline CDR1 reads DFQATT; CDR2 reads SNEGSKA (reference sequence). This CDR3 has 15 amino acids. Study results and limitations: Benign nodules were reported to have significantly lower TCR beta diversity than malignant thyroid tumors, in blood and tumor.

The authors' processing: Researchers built a distant-metastasis classifier for papillary thyroid cancer that drew on CDR3 differences across clinicopathological groups. TCRdb reanalyzed the PCR reads via MiXCR. TCRdb, rather than the study authors, made the V and J calls. The sample holds fewer than 6,500 clones, less than 20% seen once. The source material was adjacent normal tissue. The V and J genes are TRBV20-1 and TRBJ1-4; 9 bases align to TRBD1. The sequence was obtained from a female donor with papillary thyroid cancer or a benign thyroid nodule (not recorded which). Some clones in this sample may be carry-over from other donors' samples. CDR3 sequence reads: CSASGQGRIAEKLFF. As DNA, the CDR3 is TGCAGTGCTTCTGGACAGGGGCGCATTGCTGAAAAACTGTTTTTT.